Sequencing of this T cell receptor (beta chain) was carried out in a study of shared clonotypes between healthy human individuals (dated by TCRdb to 2018 to 2020). Regarding the research as a whole: A few men and two women, aged 18 to 49 years, made up the cohort. To estimate repertoire size and how much clonotype sharing occurs between individuals, the study deeply sequenced the blood TCR repertoires of a handful of healthy adults. To increase sequencing depth and limit assay-specific biases, different laboratories used diverse techniques to prepare libraries and sequence TCR repertoires. Between about 0.85 and 9.5 billion PBMCs per donor were obtained by leukapheresis. Broader findings and caveats from the paper: Sampling was restricted to blood, and TCR repertoires in tissue are likely to differ from TCR repertoires in blood. Pairwise subsampling led to the expectation that sequencing depth would affect the degree of clonotype sharing among donors. Because the study included a small number of donors, the genetic and exposure-history diversity represented was limited.

Using the deep immunoSEQ assay, multiplex PCR amplified TCR CDR3 regions from genomic DNA. Extracted genomic DNA from each cell subset was distributed evenly across all wells of several immunoSEQ 96-well plates, and each plate was treated as a replicate. For unsorted PBMC, around 300 ng of genomic DNA, equivalent to 25,000 to 35,000 T cell genomes, went into each replicate PCR. Ten immunoSEQ deep assay plates were used to sequence unsorted PBMC genomic DNA. Purified libraries were quantified with a Qubit 3.0 fluorometer, sized on a Bioanalyzer 2100, and re-quantified with the KAPA Library Quantification kit. Each immunoSEQ 96-well plate was sequenced on its own single-read 150-cycle Illumina NextSeq 550 flow cell. Per the authors' processing: Because the immunoSEQ output included only junctional sequences and no quality scores, the filtering could not be the same as the filtering used for full-length reads. Sequences were annotated with PyIR, a Python wrapper for IgBLAST v1.9, using IMGT germline references to assign V/J genes and CDR3. Reads were removed for weak V/J assignments (E-value above 1e-6), missing CDR3, stop codons, out-of-frame junctions, or ambiguous translated residues. V3J clonotypes were defined as sequences sharing the same inferred V gene, J gene, and CDR3 amino acid sequence. Percentage overlap between repertoires was calculated by dividing the number of shared unique clonotypes by the size of the smaller repertoire. Three approaches were used to assess repertoire richness: RTK rarefaction, the Chao1 estimator, and Recon v2.1 estimates of unobserved clonotypes. TCRdb mirrors the immuneACCESS table, restricted to in-frame sequences. Some clones are absent from its copies; in checked studies, under half trace to an unresolved V gene, and the reason for the others is unknown. V, J and clone size derive from that table, while D and trimming were established from the DNA sequence. Across this sample there are about half a million clones, with roughly 80% seen only once. The ten largest make up under 15% of the sample.

This clone was counted only a few times. Its antigen is unknown. Per-nucleotide qualities are absent, and no much larger clonotype sits a single base away. The donors were healthy, HIV-negative adults with no recently reported acute infections or vaccinations. Every donor was a Caucasian adult residing in Nashville, Tennessee, USA. For unsorted samples, roughly 86 million PBMCs were counted and genomic DNA was extracted with the QIAamp DNA Blood Mini kit. Blood was obtained by leukapheresis, after which PBMCs were separated by Ficoll-Histopaque density gradient centrifugation and cryopreserved in liquid nitrogen vapor phase. Input material: PBMCs. The sequence was obtained from a woman in her forties in good health. Some clones in this sample may be carry-over from other donors' samples.

DNA sequence: TGTGCCAGCAGCCAGTTAGCGGGAAAGAACATTCAGTACTTC. It specifies CASSQLAGKNIQYF. This sequence uses TRBV14 and TRBJ2-4; 8 central bases correspond to TRBD2. From the cysteine through the phenylalanine, the CDR3 covers 14 amino acids. CDR3 DNA is the only sequence kept; it has 42 bases, read in frame from the first base. CDR1 is given as SGHDN and CDR2 as FVKESK, both from the germline V gene. The junction shows trimming of 3 bases on V and 7 bases on J, and the gene matches do not reach 5 bases of it.